The 14 T cell receptor beta chains given below trace back to one sample, sequenced in a study of beta chain features in type 1 diabetes. Study results and limitations: When Type 1 diabetes patients were examined, their TCRB CDR3s proved moderately but significantly shorter in all four CD4+ subsets.

No antigen has been assigned to these receptors. Every isolated RNA sample was fully reverse transcribed, so sequencing captured expressed TCRB transcripts. This table comes from immunoSEQ multiplex PCR, and its TCRdb copy is limited to in-frame clones, with some not included. Among 20,000 to 25,000 clones listed, about 71% were seen once. Material: stem cell memory CD4+ T cells from blood. All receptors derive from a woman in her thirties or forties with type 1 diabetes.

J is TRBJ2-4 and V is TRBV4-2, with 14 nucleotides matching TRBD2. Trimming at V came to 3 bases and at J to 6 bases, leaving 7 bases not matched to a gene. CDR3 size: 17 residues. The V gene's germline CDR1 is LGHNA and CDR2 YNFKEQ. The CDR3 nucleotides read TGTGCCAGCAGCCACCCCGGGACTAGCGGGAGTGGAAACATTCAGTACTTC. Protein: CASSHPGTSGSGNIQYF.

The V gene is TRBV29-1, the J gene TRBJ1-2; D not resolved. The length of the CDR3 is 11 residues. Trimming stripped 8 bases from V and 5 bases from J, with 12 bases between. CDR1 SQVTM and CDR2 ANQGSEA come from the germline V gene. CDR3 protein: CSLQTGYGYTF. CDR3 DNA: TGCAGCTTGCAGACGGGGTATGGCTACACCTTC.

The chain employs TRBV7-2 and TRBJ2-1; TRBD1 matches at 10 bases. J gave up 2 bases and V 3 bases, and 1 base lay outside the gene matches. This CDR3 has 15 residues. The germline V gene encodes CDR1 SGHTA and CDR2 FQGNSA. In DNA form, the CDR3 reads TGTGCCAGCAGCTTCGGGACAGGGGCCTACAATGAGCAGTTCTTC. Translating gives CASSFGTGAYNEQFF. Full variable domain (remainder filled in from reference TRBV7-2 and TRBJ2-1): GAGVSQSPSNKVTEKGKDVELRCDPISGHTALYWYRQSLGQGLEFLIYFQGNSAPDKSGLPSDRFSAERTGGSVSTLTIQRTQQEDSAVYLCASSFGTGAYNEQFFGPGTRLTVL.

The chain uses TRBV18 and TRBJ2-7; possible D gene TRBD1, 5 bases. The V end was cut by 6 bases, the J end by 2 bases, with 8 bases between. Germline CDR1 is KGHSH and CDR2 is LQKENI. The CDR3 extends over 12 amino acids. As DNA, the CDR3 is TGTGCCAGCTCGGAAGGGGCCTACGAGCAGTACTTC. It is translated as CASSEGAYEQYF.

V gene TRBV29-1 combines with J gene TRBJ1-1; no clear D gene. This CDR3 is 11 amino acids long. V was cut by 7 bases and J by 0 bases, with 6 bases left in between. Germline CDR1 reads SQVTM; CDR2 reads ANQGSEA. CDR3 sequence (DNA): TGCAGCGGCACTTTGAACACTGAAGCTTTCTTT. Translating it yields CSGTLNTEAFF.

V and J are TRBV11-2 and TRBJ2-1, with TRBD2 matching 7 bases. This CDR3 is built from 15 residues. The germline V gene has CDR1 SGHAT and CDR2 FQNNGV. The J segment lost 12 bases and the V segment lost 0 bases, leaving 11 bases of the junction unmatched. CDR3 nucleotide sequence: TGTGCCAGCAGCTTAGATAGGGGTAGCGGGTCTAGGCAGTTCTTC. It specifies CASSLDRGSGSRQFF.

This clone was counted only a few times. The chain couples TRBV2 to TRBJ2-3, with 11 bases aligning to TRBD2. Germline V CDR1 and CDR2: SNHLY, FYNNEI. V was clipped by 6 bases and J by 3 bases; unmatched bases: 5. The CDR3 length is 15 residues. Here the CDR3 DNA reads TGTGCCAGCAGGCCGACTAGCGGGGTAACAGATACGCAGTATTTT. Its translation is CASRPTSGVTDTQYF.

The gene calls are TRBV6-6 and TRBJ1-1; 7 nucleotides match TRBD1. Looked up from germline, CDR1 is MNHNY and CDR2 is SVGAGI (reference sequence). After removal of 5 bases from V and 3 bases from J, the junction contained 3 bases not matched to a gene. This CDR3 region has 13 residues. The CDR3 protein is CASSGQEDTEAFF. The CDR3, as DNA: TGTGCCAGCAGTGGACAGGAAGACACTGAAGCTTTCTTT.

This sequence joins TRBV19 and TRBJ2-7, with TRBD1 matching 7 bases. The length of the CDR3 is 13 residues. The germline gives CDR1 LNHDA, CDR2 SQIVND (reference sequence). V trimming: 5 bases; J trimming: 3 bases; junction bases outside the gene matches: 4. The CDR3 loop reads CASSRDRSYEQYF. CDR3 sequence (DNA): TGTGCCAGTAGTCGGGACAGAAGCTACGAGCAGTACTTC.

The chain uses TRBV5-6 and TRBJ2-3; D is undetermined. The CDR3 has 14 residues. Germline values: CDR1 SGHDT, CDR2 YYEEEE. The V end lost 4 bases, the J end lost 4 bases, and 13 bases lay between the germline ends. The CDR3 loop reads CASSVLDTPDTQYF. The CDR3 DNA is TGTGCCAGCAGCGTGCTAGATACCCCAGATACGCAGTATTTT. The whole variable domain, filled in from reference TRBV5-6 and TRBJ2-3, reads DAGVTQSPTHLIKTRGQQVTLRCSPKSGHDTVSWYQQALGQGPQFIFQYYEEEERQRGNFPDRFSGHQFPNYSSELNVNALLLGDSALYLCASSVLDTPDTQYFGPGTRLTVL.

This clone was recorded once. The chain links TRBV6-1 to TRBJ1-5, with no clear D. Trimming pared 0 bases from V and 9 bases from J, leaving 15 bases between. Looked up from germline, CDR1 is MNHNS and CDR2 is SASEGT. The CDR3 is 15 residues long. This CDR3 is CASSEALQALGPQHF. The CDR3 DNA reads as TGTGCCAGCAGTGAAGCGCTTCAGGCCCTGGGGCCCCAGCATTTT.

This chain uses TRBV5-8 with TRBJ1-2; 7 nucleotides match TRBD1. The CDR3 is 14 amino acids. Trimming cost V 4 bases and J 0 bases; bases outside gene matches: 3. The V gene's germline CDR1 is SGHTS and CDR2 YDEGEE. The CDR3 coding sequence is TGTGCCAGCAGCCTGCAGGGGGCTAACTATGGCTACACCTTC. Protein: CASSLQGANYGYTF.

The rearrangement links TRBV18 to TRBJ2-7, with 8 nucleotides matching TRBD2. CDR1 KGHSH and CDR2 LQKENI come from the germline V gene. This CDR3 spans 13 amino acids. V was clipped by 6 bases and J by 7 bases; unmatched bases: 8. The CDR3 DNA is TGTGCCAGCTCTCCGACTAGCGTGGGGGAGCAGTACTTC. The encoded protein is CASSPTSVGEQYF.

This clone has only a few counts. The J gene is TRBJ2-7, the V gene TRBV5-6, with TRBD2 as a possible D gene (6 bases). The germline gives CDR1 SGHDT, CDR2 YYEEEE. Trimming cost V 7 bases and J 5 bases, with 16 bases left between them. The CDR3 is made up of 13 amino acids. The CDR3 sequence is CASSRLRGNEQYF. CDR3 nucleotides: TGTGCCAGCTCTCGGCTCCGGGGGAACGAGCAGTACTTC. Combining the CDR3 with reference TRBV5-6 and TRBJ2-7 gives the whole variable domain DAGVTQSPTHLIKTRGQQVTLRCSPKSGHDTVSWYQQALGQGPQFIFQYYEEEERQRGNFPDRFSGHQFPNYSSELNVNALLLGDSALYLCASSRLRGNEQYFGPGTRLTVT.